The 25 T cell receptor beta chains presented below share a single source sample, sequenced in a study of blood T cell repertoires in COVID-19. Sequencing was performed with immunoSEQ multiplex PCR; in TCRdb, only in-frame clones are kept and a portion is missing. The sample consists of some 300,000 clones, approximately 91% of them appearing once. The sequencing input was PBMCs or T cells enriched from blood (not recorded which). These receptors came from a woman aged 25-40 years who had recovered from COVID-19.

This chain links TRBV7-9 with TRBJ1-2; D unclear. CDR3 length equals 12 residues. The V end lost 5 bases, the J end lost 5 bases, and 9 bases lay between the germline ends. Germline-derived CDR1 and CDR2 are SEHNR and FQNEAQ (reference sequence). The CDR3 DNA sequence: TGTGCCAGCAGCGAAAGCCAATATGGCTACACCTTC. Protein: CASSESQYGYTF.

The chain links TRBV5-1 to TRBJ2-2; the D gene is possibly TRBD1 (6 bases). Germline assignment: CDR1 SGHRS and CDR2 YFSETQ. CDR3 length equals 15 residues. The V gene lost 3 bases and the J gene lost 0 bases, with 9 bases spanning the gap. The CDR3: CASSWDTANTGELFF. The CDR3 nucleotides read TGCGCCAGCAGCTGGGACACCGCGAACACCGGGGAGCTGTTTTTT.

This clone has a handful of counts. The chain links TRBV28 to TRBJ1-2; D not resolved. Per germline, CDR1 MDHEN and CDR2 SYDVKM. The CDR3 has 14 amino acids. V was trimmed by 8 bases and J by 2 bases, leaving 15 bases between them. The DNA of the CDR3 is TGTGCCAGCTTCTCGCAGCGCCAAAACTATGGCTACACCTTC. It encodes CASFSQRQNYGYTF.

The chain employs TRBV3-1 (or the pseudogene TRBV3-2) and TRBJ2-1; unclear D gene. The CDR3 extends over 13 amino acids. The germline CDR1 and CDR2 sequences are LGHDT and YNNKEL (reference sequence). V shed 1 base and J shed 6 bases, with 7 bases lying between them. This CDR3 is CASSQVRSNEQFF. As DNA, the CDR3 is TGTGCCAGCAGCCAAGTACGCAGCAATGAGCAGTTCTTC.

This chain uses TRBV10-3 with TRBJ2-3, with 8 bases identical to TRBD1. Germline V CDR1 and CDR2: ENHRY, SYGVKD. Unmatched junction bases numbered 2, after V lost 0 bases and J lost 0 bases. The CDR3 spans 16 residues. CDR3 amino acids: CAISESGTGSTDTQYF. CDR3 nucleotides: TGTGCCATCAGTGAGTCCGGGACAGGTAGCACAGATACGCAGTATTTT.

This chain connects TRBV4-3 to TRBJ1-5; D call uncertain. The CDR3 totals 13 residues. V lost 2 bases and J 7 bases, leaving 9 bases between the germline ends. Germline assignment: CDR1 LGHNA and CDR2 YSLEER. The CDR3 sequence is CASSQSPLQPQHF. CDR3 DNA sequence: TGCGCCAGCAGCCAATCTCCCCTGCAGCCCCAGCATTTT.

The rearrangement links TRBV5-1 to TRBJ2-4; tentatively, D is TRBD2 (6 bases). Trimming pared 5 bases from V and 0 bases from J, leaving 21 bases between. CDR1 is SGHRS, CDR2 YFSETQ, per germline. This CDR3 is built from 18 residues. The CDR3 spells CASSPHSGDGPAKNIQYF. The CDR3, as DNA: TGCGCCAGCAGTCCACACTCGGGGGACGGCCCAGCCAAAAACATTCAGTACTTC.

The chain carries TRBV7-6 and TRBJ2-5, with TRBD2 matching over 8 bases. V lost 1 base and J lost 5; bases outside the gene matches: 6. Germline V CDR1 and CDR2: SGHVS, FNYEAQ. CDR3 length equals 15 residues. The CDR3 region has the DNA TGTGCCAGCAGCTTAGGGGGACTAGTAAAGGAGACCCAGTACTTC. Protein sequence: CASSLGGLVKETQYF.

This sequence joins TRBV18 and TRBJ1-1; 7 nucleotides align to TRBD1. The V segment lost 4 bases and the J segment 3 bases; nucleotides outside the gene matches: 8. The CDR3 contains 15 residues. The germline V gene encodes CDR1 KGHSH and CDR2 LQKENI. The CDR3 region has the DNA TGTGCCAGCTCACGCGCAACAGGGGTCGACACTGAAGCTTTCTTT. Protein product: CASSRATGVDTEAFF.

The genes are TRBV11-2 and TRBJ1-1, with D possibly being TRBD1 (6 bases). V dropped 8 bases and J dropped 4 bases, with 14 bases sitting between them. The CDR3 covers 13 residues. Germline values: CDR1 SGHAT, CDR2 FQNNGV. This chain's CDR3 is CASFGGGGTEAFF. The DNA for the CDR3 is TGTGCCAGCTTCGGGGGAGGGGGCACTGAAGCTTTCTTT.

This sequence joins TRBV5-1 and TRBJ2-3; 8 bases are a match to TRBD1. The CDR3 loop spans 16 amino acids. Germline V gene sequence: CDR1 SGHRS, CDR2 YFSETQ. Trimming cost V 4 bases and J 3 bases; bases outside gene matches: 10. The CDR3 coding sequence is TGCGCCAGCAGCGGGAGAAATGACAGGGGTACAGATACGCAGTATTTT. This codes for CASSGRNDRGTDTQYF.

The chain links TRBV28 to TRBJ2-1, with 13 bases matching TRBD2. The CDR3 is 13 amino acids. From germline, CDR1 is MDHEN and CDR2 SYDVKM. J gave up 15 bases and V 5 bases, and 7 bases lay outside the gene matches. The CDR3 loop is CASSRGLAGVPFF. The CDR3 bases are TGTGCCAGCAGTCGCGGACTAGCGGGAGTACCGTTCTTC. The full variable domain, rest sourced from reference TRBV28 and TRBJ2-1, is DVKVTQSSRYLVKRTGEKVFLECVQDMDHENMFWYRQDPGLGLRLIYFSYDVKMKEKGDIPEGYSVSREKKERFSLILESASTNQTSMYLCASSRGLAGVPFFGPGTRLTVL.

The V gene is TRBV28, the J gene TRBJ2-3; TRBD2 matches at 8 bases. Germline V lookup: CDR1 MDHEN, CDR2 SYDVKM. J was trimmed by 4 bases and V by 10 bases; bases with no gene match: 7. This CDR3 spans 13 amino acids. CDR3 sequence: CATGGAGADTQYF. CDR3 sequence (DNA): TGTGCCACCGGGGGGGCAGGCGCAGATACGCAGTATTTT.

The J gene is TRBJ1-1, the V gene TRBV6-5, with TRBD1 as a possible D gene (6 bases). This CDR3 is built from 13 residues. Trimming stripped 7 bases from V and 1 base from J, with 10 bases between. Germline V gene data show CDR1 as MNHEY and CDR2 as SVGAGI. The CDR3 loop is CASNLDRNTEAFF. DNA for the CDR3: TGTGCCAGCAATCTGGACAGGAACACTGAAGCTTTCTTT.

V gene TRBV4-1 combines with J gene TRBJ1-1; 10 positions match TRBD1. Germline V CDR1 and CDR2: MGHRA, YSYEKL. There are 19 residues in the CDR3. V shed 0 bases and J 4 bases; nucleotides not matched to a gene: 14. The CDR3, as DNA: TGCGCCAGCAGCCAAGACGGGGACAGGGGTTTCTCAGCGTCCACTGAAGCTTTCTTT. It encodes CASSQDGDRGFSASTEAFF.

V gene TRBV7-9 combines with J gene TRBJ2-7, with TRBD1 identical over 9 bases. With 5 bases clipped from V and 5 bases from J, the junction kept 4 bases outside the gene matches. The length of the CDR3 is 13 residues. Germline V CDR1 and CDR2: SEHNR, FQNEAQ (reference sequence). The CDR3 DNA follows: TGTGCCAGCAGCGCACGGACAGGGGACGAGCAGTACTTC. This sequence encodes CASSARTGDEQYF.

V usage is TRBV7-2 and J usage is TRBJ2-3, with 8 bases that match TRBD1. The J segment lost 4 bases and the V segment lost 5 bases, leaving 5 bases of the junction unmatched. Germline CDR1 is SGHTA and CDR2 is FQGNSA. This CDR3 is 14 amino acids long. CDR3 in DNA: TGTGCCAGCAGCCCCGGACAGGGATCAGATACGCAGTATTTT. This encodes CASSPGQGSDTQYF.

The V and J genes are TRBV6-1 and TRBJ1-5, with D hard to call. Germline V gives CDR1 MNHNS, CDR2 SASEGT. This CDR3 spans 14 amino acids. V was shortened by 1 base and J by 7 bases, with 11 bases between the two germline ends. The CDR3 DNA sequence: TGTGCCAGCAGTGAAGTGGTCTCGGGGCAGCCCCAGCATTTT. Its protein product is CASSEVVSGQPQHF.

For the CDR3, the DNA is TGTGCCATCAGTGAGGGACAGGGTACACTTGAAGCTTTCTTT. Its protein is CAISEGQGTLEAFF. The chain uses TRBV10-3 and TRBJ1-1, with 8 bases identical to TRBD1. CDR1 is ENHRY and CDR2 is SYGVKD in the germline V gene. The CDR3 runs 14 residues. The V gene end was trimmed by 2 bases and the J gene end by 7 bases; junction bases not matched to a gene: 6.

The CDR3 protein is CASSLGGYGYTF. As DNA, the CDR3 is TGTGCCAGCAGCTTGGGCGGGTATGGCTACACCTTC. This chain links TRBV5-5 with TRBJ1-2, with no clear D. There are 12 residues in the CDR3. Germline V CDR1 and CDR2: SGHKS, YYEKEE (reference sequence). V was trimmed by 0 bases and J by 5 bases, leaving 5 bases between them.

Only a few counts were recorded for this clone. The chain combines TRBV9 with TRBJ1-3; D is undetermined. Trimming cost V 1 base and J 2 bases, with 13 bases left between them. The CDR3 consists of 16 residues. The germline gives CDR1 SGDLS, CDR2 YYNGEE. The DNA for the CDR3 is TGTGCCAGCAGCGTAAGTGGCGGGCCTGCTGGAAACACCATATATTTT. Encoded protein: CASSVSGGPAGNTIYF.

The rearrangement joins TRBV7-9 to TRBJ1-4; a possible D gene is TRBD1 (5 bases). The CDR3 is 12 amino acids. The germline V and J ends were trimmed by 1 base and 10 bases, with 7 bases remaining between them. The germline V gene encodes CDR1 SEHNR and CDR2 FQNEAQ (reference sequence). The CDR3 loop reads CASSLGQGKLFF. The CDR3 nucleotides are TGTGCCAGCAGCTTAGGGCAGGGAAAACTGTTTTTT.

Written as DNA, the CDR3 is TGTGCCACCAGCAGAGCCGGGAGGGTACAAGAGACCCAGTACTTC. Residues: CATSRAGRVQETQYF. The rearrangement links TRBV15 to TRBJ2-5; the match to TRBD2 covers 8 bases. The CDR3 is 15 residues long. V was pared by 1 base and J by 2 bases, with 3 bases of the junction left unmatched. CDR1 is LNHNV, CDR2 YYDKDF, per germline (reference sequence).

The chain joins TRBV11-3 to TRBJ1-4; tentatively, D is TRBD1 (5 bases). V gave up 1 base and J gave up 4 bases, with 10 bases separating them. The CDR3 spans 15 residues. CDR1 and CDR2 (germline): SGHNT, YENEEA. The CDR3 DNA reads TGTGCCAGCAGCTTAGTTGCAGGGAATAATGAAAAACTGTTTTTT. Its protein is CASSLVAGNNEKLFF.

The V and J genes are TRBV5-8 and TRBJ1-1; a possible D gene is TRBD1 (6 bases). The CDR3 is 17 amino acids. CDR1 and CDR2 from the germline V gene are SGHTS and YDEGEE. Trimming removed 0 bases at V and 2 bases at J, with 17 bases between. CDR3 coding DNA: TGTGCCAGCAGCTTGGGCGGGGGCGCGGTAGGTAACACTGAAGCTTTCTTT. It specifies CASSLGGGAVGNTEAFF.